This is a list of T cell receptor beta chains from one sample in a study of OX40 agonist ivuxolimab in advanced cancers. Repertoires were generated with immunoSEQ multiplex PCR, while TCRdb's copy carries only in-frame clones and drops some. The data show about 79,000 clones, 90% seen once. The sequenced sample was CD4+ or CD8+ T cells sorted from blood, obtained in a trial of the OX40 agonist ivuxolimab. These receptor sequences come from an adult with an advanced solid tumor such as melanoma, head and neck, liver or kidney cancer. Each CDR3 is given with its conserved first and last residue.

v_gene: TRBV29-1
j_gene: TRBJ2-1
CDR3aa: CSVGWTGGYNEQFF

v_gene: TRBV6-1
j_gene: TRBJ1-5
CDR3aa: CASRETRGSAQHF

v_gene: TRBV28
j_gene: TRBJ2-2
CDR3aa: CASMGHKGAGELFF

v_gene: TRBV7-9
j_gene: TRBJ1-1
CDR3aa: CASSLAQNTEAFF

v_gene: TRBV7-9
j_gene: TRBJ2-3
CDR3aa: CASSLGTGTDTQYF

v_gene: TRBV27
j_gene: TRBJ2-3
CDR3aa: CASSRLAGVSGTDTQYF

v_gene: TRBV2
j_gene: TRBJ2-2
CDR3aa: CASSPQGPLNTGELFF

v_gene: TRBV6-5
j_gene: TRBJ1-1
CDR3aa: CASSYSNRGLTEAFF

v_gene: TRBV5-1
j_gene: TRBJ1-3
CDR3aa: CASSPGNGNTIYF

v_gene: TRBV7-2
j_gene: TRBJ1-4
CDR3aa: CASSLDGNEKLFF

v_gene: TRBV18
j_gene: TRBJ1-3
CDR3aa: CASSRQALNSGNTIYF

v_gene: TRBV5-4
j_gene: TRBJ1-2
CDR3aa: CASSQDSFLGGYTF

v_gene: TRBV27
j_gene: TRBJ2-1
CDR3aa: CASSLYSGGAGQFF

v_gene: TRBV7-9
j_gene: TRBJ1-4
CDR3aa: CASSSGQNDHEKLFF

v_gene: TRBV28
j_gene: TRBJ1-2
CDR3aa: CASSPGGKAGYTF

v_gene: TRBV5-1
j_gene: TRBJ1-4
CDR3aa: CASSLDEKLFF

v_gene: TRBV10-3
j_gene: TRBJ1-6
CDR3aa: CAIRETTFYNSPLHF

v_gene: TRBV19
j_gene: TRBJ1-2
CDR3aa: CASQQVTGDYGYTF

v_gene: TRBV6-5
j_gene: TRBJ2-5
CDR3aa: CASSLGGGPRETQYF

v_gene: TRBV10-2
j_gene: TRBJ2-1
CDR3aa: CASSLAGTGENEQFF

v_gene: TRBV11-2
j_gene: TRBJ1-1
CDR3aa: CASSPGGTEAFF

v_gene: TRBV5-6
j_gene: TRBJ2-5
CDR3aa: CASSLGRQGKETQYF

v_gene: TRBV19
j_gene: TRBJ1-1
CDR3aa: CASRRTGFEASDTEAFF

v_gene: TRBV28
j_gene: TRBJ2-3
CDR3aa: CASMSGQGYTDTQYF

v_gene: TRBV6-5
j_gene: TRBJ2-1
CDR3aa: CASSYRGQVSQFF

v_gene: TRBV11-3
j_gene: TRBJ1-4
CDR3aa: CASSPGQSTSEKLFF

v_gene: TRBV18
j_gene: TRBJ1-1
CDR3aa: CASSPRKAGGAGTEAFF

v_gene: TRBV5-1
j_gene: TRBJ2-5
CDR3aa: CASSLAGLRGETQYF

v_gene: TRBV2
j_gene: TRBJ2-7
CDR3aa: CASDEGYSNSYEQYF

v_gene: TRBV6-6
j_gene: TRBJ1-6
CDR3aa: CASSRQAHNSPLHF

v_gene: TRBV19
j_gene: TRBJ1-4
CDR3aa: CASSPQRLANEKLFF

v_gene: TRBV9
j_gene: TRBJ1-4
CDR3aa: CASSPGFQGEKLFF

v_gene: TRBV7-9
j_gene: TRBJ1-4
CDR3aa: CASSSDRGLGEKLFF

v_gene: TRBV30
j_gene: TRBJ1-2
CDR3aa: CAWSLTEGYYTF

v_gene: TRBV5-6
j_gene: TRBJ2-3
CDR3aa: CASSLTGQSTDTQYF

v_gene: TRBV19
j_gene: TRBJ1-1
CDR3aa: CASSGYDSLAFF

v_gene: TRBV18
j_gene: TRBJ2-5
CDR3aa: CASSPGNRETQYF

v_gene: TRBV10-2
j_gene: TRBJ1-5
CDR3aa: CASSGQGGNQPQHF

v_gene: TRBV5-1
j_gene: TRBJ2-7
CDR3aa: CASSLGGVTWTSGGLRIYEQYF

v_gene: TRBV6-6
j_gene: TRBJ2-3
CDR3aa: CASSYSGGAEPDTQYF

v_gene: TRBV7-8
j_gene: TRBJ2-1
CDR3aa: CASSQGTSGSPSYNEQFF

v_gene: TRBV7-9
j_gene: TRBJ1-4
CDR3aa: CASGDRGNTGLEKLFF

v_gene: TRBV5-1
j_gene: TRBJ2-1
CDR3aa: CASSSGTVNYNEQFF

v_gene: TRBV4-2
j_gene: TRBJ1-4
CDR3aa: CASSQDAGIANEKLFF

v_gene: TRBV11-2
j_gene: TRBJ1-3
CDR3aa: CASSPISSGNTIYF

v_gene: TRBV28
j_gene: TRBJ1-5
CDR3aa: CASSPGGQGIFRDQPQHF

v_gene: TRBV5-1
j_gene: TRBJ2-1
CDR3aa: CASSLNPTGFNNEQFF

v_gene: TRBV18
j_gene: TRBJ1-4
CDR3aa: CASSPRVFNEKLFF

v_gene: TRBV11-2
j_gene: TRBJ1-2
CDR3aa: CASRSRGRGYTF

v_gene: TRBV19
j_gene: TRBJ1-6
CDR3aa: CASSIAGGRSYYAADYNSPLHF

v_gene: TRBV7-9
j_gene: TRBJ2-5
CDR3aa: CASSPGTSGGVYLQETQYF

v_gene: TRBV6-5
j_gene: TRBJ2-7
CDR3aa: CASSSQYEQYF

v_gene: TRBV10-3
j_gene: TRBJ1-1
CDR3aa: CAIRGISAEAFF